This is a list of T cell receptor beta chains from one sample in a study of blood T cell repertoires in COVID-19. The data were produced by immunoSEQ multiplex PCR, yet TCRdb's version contains in-frame clones alone and is incomplete. The table has more than 200,000 clones, approximately 84% seen once. The sample comprised peripheral blood. Source of these receptors: a woman of 80 years or more with acute or convalescent COVID-19. Each CDR3 is given with its conserved first and last residue. D genes are given only for firm matches. Not every row has a clone size; where given, it reads once, few, many or a size class.

>TRBV5-1|TRBD1|TRBJ1-2|NA
CASSVRTGEGYGYTF
TGCGCCAGCAGCGTGAGGACAGGAGAGGGCTATGGCTACACCTTC
>TRBV6-4|TRBD1|TRBJ2-6|NA
CASSANRGFGGANVLTF
TGTGCCAGCAGTGCTAACAGGGGGTTTGGTGGGGCCAACGTCCTGACTTTC
>TRBV4-1|TRBD1|TRBJ2-5|NA
CASSPQGQPQETQYF
TGCGCCAGCAGCCCCCAGGGACAGCCCCAAGAGACCCAGTACTTC
>TRBV20-1|NA|TRBJ2-7|NA
CSARQGLEQYF
TGCAGTGCTAGACAGGGTCTCGAGCAGTACTTC
>TRBV6-5|TRBD2|TRBJ2-7|NA
CASRAGGTSYEQYF
TGTGCCAGCAGGGCGGGGGGCACCTCCTACGAGCAGTACTTC
>TRBV19|TRBD1|TRBJ1-1|NA
CASSTGQAGDTEAFF
TGTGCCAGTAGTACAGGACAGGCCGGGGACACTGAAGCTTTCTTT
>TRBV5-6|NA|TRBJ1-2|NA
CASSLGLDYGYTF
TGTGCCAGCAGCTTGGGACTTGACTATGGCTACACCTTC
>TRBV30|NA|TRBJ1-3|NA
CACDSSGNTIYF
TGTGCCTGTGACAGCTCTGGAAACACCATATATTTT
>TRBV18|TRBD1|TRBJ2-3|NA
CASSPRRGQGTDTQYF
TGTGCCAGCTCACCACGGAGGGGACAGGGAACAGATACGCAGTATTTT
>TRBV15|NA|TRBJ1-2|NA
CATSPPGDTGYTF
TGTGCCACCAGCCCCCCAGGGGATACTGGCTACACCTTC
>TRBV19|NA|TRBJ2-1|NA
CASSISDSGLYNEQFF
TGTGCCAGTAGTATCTCGGACTCTGGGCTCTACAATGAGCAGTTCTTC
>TRBV27|TRBD1|TRBJ1-6|NA
CASSPTARDRGRSPLHF
TGTGCCAGCAGTCCGACGGCCCGGGACAGGGGGCGATCACCCCTCCACTTT
>TRBV6-2/TRBV6-3|TRBD1|TRBJ1-5|NA
CASSKQGGQPQHF
TGTGCCAGCAGCAAACAGGGGGGTCAGCCCCAGCATTTT
>TRBV6-5|NA|TRBJ2-7|NA
CASSLGSGYEQYF
TGTGCCAGCAGTTTGGGGAGTGGGTACGAGCAGTACTTC
>TRBV6-5|TRBD1|TRBJ1-2|NA
CASSYRGPRNYGYTF
TGTGCCAGCAGTTATAGGGGGCCCAGGAACTATGGCTACACCTTC
>TRBV27|NA|TRBJ1-6|once
CASSFSVGVDSPLHF
TGTGCCAGCAGTTTCTCCGTGGGCGTTGATTCACCCCTCCACTTT
>TRBV6-2/TRBV6-3|NA|TRBJ2-2|NA
CASSNLQSTGELFF
TGTGCCAGCAGCAATCTACAGAGCACCGGGGAGCTGTTTTTT
>TRBV5-1|NA|TRBJ2-5|once
CASSLVGGGETQYF
TGCGCCAGCAGCTTGGTGGGGGGAGGAGAGACCCAGTACTTC
>TRBV5-1|TRBD2|TRBJ2-3|NA
CASSLGPGRADTQYF
TGCGCCAGCAGCTTGGGTCCGGGGAGGGCAGATACGCAGTATTTT
>TRBV14|TRBD2|TRBJ2-1|NA
CASSQEWSGTRRFNEQFF
TGTGCCAGCAGCCAAGAATGGAGCGGGACTAGACGATTCAATGAGCAGTTCTTC
>TRBV5-1|TRBD2|TRBJ2-1|NA
CASSTTSDGGPMGQFF
TGCGCCAGCAGCACAACTAGCGATGGGGGTCCTATGGGGCAGTTCTTC
>TRBV18|TRBD1|TRBJ1-2|once
CASSPADRDYGYTF
TGTGCCAGCTCACCCGCGGACAGGGACTATGGCTACACCTTC
>TRBV11-2|TRBD2|TRBJ2-1|NA
CASSSRGGFNNEQFF
TGTGCCAGCAGCTCCCGGGGAGGGTTCAACAATGAGCAGTTCTTC
>TRBV6-5|NA|TRBJ1-3|NA
CASSLGSSGNTIYF
TGTGCCAGCAGTCTGGGGAGCTCTGGAAACACCATATATTTT
>TRBV6-5|TRBD1|TRBJ1-4|NA
CARSDRAREKLFF
TGTGCCAGATCCGACAGGGCTCGCGAAAAACTGTTTTTT
>TRBV28|TRBD2|TRBJ2-1|NA
CASWNSGSGYNEQFF
TGTGCCAGCTGGAATAGCGGGAGTGGGTACAATGAGCAGTTCTTC
>TRBV3-1/TRBV3-2|NA|TRBJ2-5|once
CASSPEPGAETQYF
TGTGCCAGCAGCCCCGAACCGGGAGCAGAGACCCAGTACTTC
>TRBV5-1|NA|TRBJ1-4|NA
CASSSGQINEKLFF
TGCGCCAGCAGTTCTGGACAGATTAATGAAAAACTGTTTTTT
>TRBV28|TRBD2|TRBJ2-4|NA
CASSLPSGREAKNIQYF
TGTGCCAGCAGTTTACCTAGCGGGAGGGAGGCCAAAAACATTCAGTACTTC
>TRBV5-4|TRBD2|TRBJ2-1|NA
CASSLSSGGPTREQFF
TGTGCCAGCAGCTTGTCAAGCGGGGGGCCCACCCGTGAGCAGTTCTTC
>TRBV3-1/TRBV3-2|TRBD1|TRBJ1-6|few
CASSPGQLGSPLHF
TGTGCCAGCAGCCCGGGACAGTTAGGCTCACCCCTCCACTTT
>TRBV5-1|TRBD1|TRBJ1-3|NA
CASSPGTGLSGNTIYF
TGCGCCAGCAGCCCGGGGACAGGACTCTCTGGAAACACCATATATTTT
>TRBV5-1|TRBD1|TRBJ2-5|NA
CASSSHRGRGQETQYF
TGCGCCAGCAGCTCACACAGGGGGCGGGGGCAAGAGACCCAGTACTTC
>TRBV2|TRBD2|TRBJ2-5|few
CASSERAGGYSPTQETQYF
TGTGCCAGCAGTGAACGAGCGGGGGGATACTCGCCAACTCAAGAGACCCAGTACTTC
>TRBV6-5|NA|TRBJ2-7|NA
CASSYKNAVSYYEQYF
TGTGCCAGCAGTTATAAGAACGCAGTTTCGTACTACGAGCAGTACTTC
>TRBV7-2|NA|TRBJ2-2|NA
CASSLVSGRTSGELFF
TGTGCCAGCAGCTTAGTGAGCGGCCGCACGTCCGGGGAGCTGTTTTTT
>TRBV4-1|NA|TRBJ2-2|NA
CASSQVGPGAGELFF
TGCGCCAGCAGCCAAGTAGGGCCGGGAGCCGGGGAGCTGTTTTTT
>TRBV5-1|TRBD1|TRBJ1-1|once
CASSPGQGEAFF
TGCGCCAGCAGCCCGGGACAGGGAGAAGCTTTCTTT
>TRBV5-8|NA|TRBJ2-2|few
CASSLARGTGELFF
TGTGCCAGCAGCTTGGCCCGGGGCACCGGGGAGCTGTTTTTT
>TRBV5-1|NA|TRBJ1-6|NA
CASRIRVGDFNSPLHF
TGCGCCAGCAGGATCAGGGTGGGGGACTTTAATTCACCCCTCCACTTT
>TRBV11-3|TRBD2|TRBJ2-4|NA
CASSFYAPGTSGVFNIQYF
TGTGCCAGCAGCTTCTACGCCCCTGGGACTAGCGGGGTATTTAACATTCAGTACTTC
>TRBV3-1/TRBV3-2|NA|TRBJ1-5|NA
CASSHSGSNQPQHF
TGTGCCAGCAGCCACTCAGGGAGCAATCAGCCCCAGCATTTT
>TRBV6-2/TRBV6-3|NA|TRBJ1-2|NA
CASSYWRSRANYGYTF
TGTGCCAGCAGTTATTGGCGGTCTCGAGCTAACTATGGCTACACCTTC
>TRBV9|TRBD1|TRBJ2-7|NA
CASSARTGMGEQYF
TGTGCCAGCAGCGCTCGGACAGGAATGGGGGAGCAGTACTTC
>TRBV6-4|TRBD1|TRBJ2-7|NA
CASSSLNDRAEQYF
TGTGCCAGCAGTTCACTCAACGACAGGGCCGAGCAGTACTTC
>TRBV7-9|TRBD2|TRBJ2-5|NA
CASSDTKRDPKETQYF
TGTGCCAGCAGCGATACCAAGCGGGACCCCAAGGAGACCCAGTACTTC
>TRBV10-3|NA|TRBJ1-1|NA
CAISESGATEAFF
TGTGCCATCAGTGAGTCGGGGGCGACTGAAGCTTTCTTT
>TRBV5-6|NA|TRBJ2-5|NA
CASSLVSGGGETQYF
TGTGCCAGCAGCTTGGTGTCGGGGGGCGGGGAGACCCAGTACTTC
>TRBV5-1|NA|TRBJ2-1|NA
CASSLGSDLRNEQFF
TGCGCCAGCAGCTTGGGTAGCGACTTGCGCAATGAGCAGTTCTTC